This T cell receptor (beta chain) comes out of a study of human T cells and chemical hapten exposure. Unique molecular identifiers were affixed to discrete cDNA molecules within the library. As originally analysed: Samples had a median of around 100,000 TCRs, ranging roughly 20,000 to 690,600. From the 5' RACE reads, TCRdb called clonotypes with MiXCR, one entry per CDR3 protein. The V and J calls and clone size come from TCRdb's table, not from the authors' own analysis. The sample lists 110,000 or so distinct CDR3 sequences; around 20% were seen once. Points from the study as a whole: The number of TCRs over 1 in 1000 frequency stayed unchanged after DPC.

Extraction yielded total RNA from whole blood (unfractionated). On this clonotype: Its target is unknown.

Germline V gives CDR1 DFQATT, CDR2 SNEGSKA (reference sequence). This CDR3 has 16 residues. Unmatched junction bases numbered 7, after V lost 0 bases and J lost 3 bases. The chain employs TRBV20-1 and TRBJ2-7, with 11 bases matching TRBD2. This receptor was taken from a human donor in good health. Written as DNA, the CDR3 is TGCAGTGCTAGAGATACATTAGCGGGAGGGTTCTACGAGCAGTACTTC. This codes for CSARDTLAGGFYEQYF.